The 25 T cell receptor beta chains below were found in one sample sequenced in a study of CD8+ T cells in alopecia areata. The sequencing template was cDNA reverse transcribed from extracted RNA. Assay: immunoSEQ multiplex PCR; the TCRdb copy retains only in-frame clones and omits some. Of about 180,000 clones listed, roughly 60% were seen once; the top ten hold about 1.5%. Here the sequenced sample was CD4+ T cells sorted from blood, taken at week 0. The receptors stem from a human donor with alopecia areata.

This clone was detected only a few times. This sequence joins TRBV25-1 and TRBJ1-1; 8 bases match TRBD1. Germline CDR1 reads MGHDK; CDR2 reads SYGVNS. Trimming cost V 7 bases and J 2 bases; bases outside gene matches: 3. The CDR3 is 13 amino acids. The CDR3 spells CASIQGVNTEAFF. In DNA form, the CDR3 reads TGTGCCAGCATACAGGGGGTAAACACTGAAGCTTTCTTT. Combining the CDR3 with reference TRBV25-1 and TRBJ1-1 gives the whole variable domain EADIYQTPRYLVIGTGKKITLECSQTMGHDKMYWYQQDPGMELHLIHYSYGVNSTEKGDLSSESTVSRIRTEHFPLTLESARPSHTSQYLCASIQGVNTEAFFGQGTRLTVV.

This clone occurred once. This sequence joins TRBV11-2 and TRBJ2-5; D is ambiguous. The CDR3 contains 13 residues. In germline, CDR1 is SGHAT, CDR2 FQNNGV. V lost 5 bases to trimming and J lost 4 bases, with 11 bases between them. CDR3 amino acids: CASSPFPGETQYF. CDR3 coding DNA: TGTGCCAGCAGCCCCTTCCCAGGAGAGACCCAGTACTTC.

This clone has more than one count but fewer than ten. This chain uses TRBV2 with TRBJ2-2; 9 bases match TRBD1. Trimming removed 7 bases from V and 5 bases from J; junction bases left unmatched: 2. CDR3 length equals 13 residues. The germline gives CDR1 SNHLY, CDR2 FYNNEI. CDR3 loop: CASKDRGTGELFF. The CDR3 bases are TGTGCCAGCAAGGACAGGGGTACCGGGGAGCTGTTTTTT.

There are a few counts of this clone. The CDR3 DNA is TGCGCCAGCAGTGAGACAGGGAGCTATGGCTACACCTTC. It yields the protein CASSETGSYGYTF. This chain joins TRBV10-1 and TRBJ1-2, with D possibly matching TRBD1 (6 bases). Germline CDR1 and CDR2: WNHNN and SYGVQD (reference sequence). The CDR3 runs 13 residues. With 2 bases removed from V and 4 bases from J, the gap between germline ends came to 8 bases.

The V call is TRBV6-5, the J call TRBJ2-7; no reliable D call. Trimming took 5 bases from V and 6 from J, leaving 11 bases between them. The CDR3 is 12 residues long. The germline CDR1 and CDR2 sequences are MNHEY and SVGAGI. The CDR3 protein is CASSQYLGEQYF. CDR3 DNA sequence: TGTGCCAGCAGTCAGTACTTGGGCGAGCAGTACTTC.

This clone was counted between two and nine times. The chain links TRBV29-1 to TRBJ2-3; D is unclear. The germline V and J ends were trimmed by 5 bases and 1 base, with 7 bases remaining between them. Per the germline V gene, CDR1 is SQVTM and CDR2 is ANQGSEA. The CDR3 length is 12 residues. CDR3 bases: TGCAGCGTTCATACCGGCACAGATACGCAGTATTTT. This gives the protein CSVHTGTDTQYF.

The genes are TRBV18 and TRBJ2-6; D possibly matches TRBD1 or TRBD2 (5 bases each). The ends were cut back, 4 bases at V and 0 bases at J, with 10 bases in the middle. In germline, CDR1 is KGHSH, CDR2 LQKENI. The CDR3 has 16 amino acids. The CDR3 loop reads CASSRDRTSGANVLTF. The CDR3 region has the DNA TGTGCCAGCTCACGGGACCGTACCTCTGGGGCCAACGTCCTGACTTTC.

This clone occurred a few times. The rearrangement uses TRBV21-1 and TRBJ1-6; the D call in the table, TRBD1, was not verified against the DNA. TRBV21-1 is listed as a pseudogene. This CDR3 contains 14 residues. The CDR3 region is CASSIRQGESPLHF. DNA of the CDR3: TGTGCCAGCAGCATTAGACAGGGTGAATCACCCCTCCACTTT.

This clone was seen a single time. The chain has TRBV2 and TRBJ1-5, with 7 bases matching TRBD1. V was pared by 4 bases and J by 3 bases, with 6 bases of the junction left unmatched. The length of the CDR3 is 15 residues. Germline CDR1 is SNHLY and CDR2 is FYNNEI. The CDR3 here is CASSVFGTANQPQHF. The CDR3 region has the DNA TGTGCCAGCAGTGTTTTCGGGACAGCCAATCAGCCCCAGCATTTT.

This clone came up a few times. The chain couples TRBV29-1 to TRBJ2-1; D assignment may be TRBD1 or TRBD2 (6 bases each). Trimming pared 3 bases from V and 4 bases from J, leaving 13 bases between. Per the germline V gene, CDR1 is SQVTM and CDR2 is ANQGSEA. There are 14 residues in the CDR3. CDR3 region: CSVDSGASYNEQFF. In DNA, the CDR3 is TGCAGCGTTGACTCGGGGGCGTCTTACAATGAGCAGTTCTTC.

The chain carries TRBV19 and TRBJ1-2, with 7 bases lining up with TRBD1. The V gene's germline CDR1 is LNHDA and CDR2 SQIVND (reference sequence). The CDR3 runs to 13 residues. Unmatched junction bases numbered 9, after V lost 9 bases and J lost 5 bases. Written as DNA, the CDR3 is TGTGCCAGCACCGGGACAGCCTCTTATGGCTACACCTTC. Encoded protein: CASTGTASYGYTF.

This clone showed up just a few times. The chain carries TRBV5-5 and TRBJ2-3; D is unresolved. Between the trimmed V and J ends, which lost 6 bases and 2 bases, there was a span of 13 bases. The CDR3 sequence is 14 residues long. Germline CDR1 and CDR2: SGHKS and YYEKEE (reference sequence). CDR3 coding DNA: TGTGCCAGCAACCTAGGCGCCCACACAGATACGCAGTATTTT. Translating it yields CASNLGAHTDTQYF.

Only a few counts were recorded for this clone. The gene calls are TRBV29-1 and TRBJ2-6; the D gene is possibly TRBD1 (5 bases). The germline V gene encodes CDR1 SQVTM and CDR2 ANQGSEA. The CDR3 is made up of 12 amino acids. V lost 7 bases and J lost 3, with 7 bases in between. The CDR3 loop is CSADIGANVLTF. The CDR3 region has the DNA TGCAGCGCGGACATTGGGGCCAACGTCCTGACTTTC.

The V and J genes are TRBV19 and TRBJ1-6; D is ambiguous. The germline V gene has CDR1 LNHDA and CDR2 SQIVND (reference sequence). This CDR3 region has 13 residues. The V and J ends lost 3 bases and 9 bases respectively, with 9 bases between them. CDR3 DNA sequence: TGTGCCAGTAGTATTCGGTCGGCTTCACCCCTCCACTTT. It is translated as CASSIRSASPLHF.

The chain carries TRBV15 and TRBJ2-3; 11 nucleotides line up with TRBD2. Trimming removed 4 bases from V and 2 bases from J; junction bases left unmatched: 11. The germline V gene encodes CDR1 LNHNV and CDR2 YYDKDF (reference sequence). This CDR3 has 18 residues. The CDR3, as DNA: TGTGCCACCAGCACGCCCGGGTCTAGCGGGGGGCCCACAGATACGCAGTATTTT. It codes for CATSTPGSSGGPTDTQYF. The full variable domain, completed using reference TRBV15 and TRBJ2-3, is DAMVIQNPRYQVTQFGKPVTLSCSQTLNHNVMYWYQQKSSQAPKLLFHYYDKDFNNEADTPDNFQSRRPNTSFCFLDIRSPGLGDTAMYLCATSTPGSSGGPTDTQYFGPGTRLTVL.

This clone was detected a few times. The rearrangement links TRBV6-5 to TRBJ1-1; D may be TRBD1 (6 bases). The CDR3 runs to 16 residues. Trimming stripped 0 bases from V and 1 base from J, with 12 bases between. Germline CDR1 and CDR2: MNHEY and SVGAGI. The CDR3: CASSYSGAPGNTEAFF. For the CDR3, the DNA is TGTGCCAGCAGTTACTCGGGGGCGCCTGGGAACACTGAAGCTTTCTTT.

The chain has TRBV5-1 and TRBJ2-3; no firm D call. CDR1 SGHRS and CDR2 YFSETQ come from the germline V gene. V lost 4 bases to trimming and J lost 0 bases, with 9 bases between them. The CDR3 runs 14 residues. The CDR3 loop reads CASSVSTSTDTQYF. The CDR3 bases are TGCGCCAGCAGCGTCTCTACTAGCACAGATACGCAGTATTTT.

This clone was seen more than once but under ten times. The V and J genes are TRBV6-1 and TRBJ2-1, with D possibly being TRBD1 (5 bases). The CDR3 runs 12 residues. V lost 2 bases to trimming and J lost 8 bases, with 7 bases between them. Per germline, CDR1 MNHNS and CDR2 SASEGT. The CDR3 DNA is TGTGCCAGCAGTGAACAGGGATATGAGCAGTTCTTC. Translating it yields CASSEQGYEQFF.

A few counts support this clone. The rearrangement uses TRBV4-1 and TRBJ1-2; D gene unclear. V dropped 3 bases and J dropped 2 bases, with 7 bases sitting between them. Germline V gene sequence: CDR1 MGHRA, CDR2 YSYEKL. This CDR3 is 13 amino acids long. The CDR3 DNA follows: TGCGCCAGCAGCCAGCCAGACAACTATGGCTACACCTTC. Translated, it gives CASSQPDNYGYTF.

The chain is built from TRBV30 and TRBJ2-5; D unclear. This CDR3 is built from 12 residues. Trimming cost V 1 base and J 5 bases, with 8 bases left between them. The germline gives CDR1 GTSNPN, CDR2 SVGIG (reference sequence). CDR3 coding DNA: TGTGCCTGGAGTGCGTTGTTGGAGACCCAGTACTTC. Amino acids: CAWSALLETQYF.

For this clone: The same CDR3 arises from other DNA sequences in this sample as well. The genes are TRBV30 and TRBJ1-2, with 10 bases that match TRBD1. The junction had 3 bases not matched to a gene; V was cut back by 2 bases and J by 3 bases. This CDR3 is 14 amino acids long. Germline CDR1 is GTSNPN and CDR2 is SVGIG (reference sequence). This chain's CDR3 is CAWSRDRGDYGYTF. In nucleotides, the CDR3 is TGTGCCTGGAGTCGGGACAGGGGAGACTATGGCTACACCTTC. The entire variable domain, with the rest obtained from reference TRBV30 and TRBJ1-2, is as follows: SQTIHQWPATLVQPVGSPLSLECTVEGTSNPNLYWYRQAAGRGLQLLFYSVGIGQISSEVPQNLSASRPQDRQFILSSKKLLLSDSGFYLCAWSRDRGDYGYTFGSGTRLTVV.

CDR3 loop: CATRPSPRDSYGYTF. CDR3 coding DNA: TGTGCCACCCGCCCCTCCCCCCGGGACAGTTATGGCTACACCTTC. The rearrangement joins TRBV28 to TRBJ1-2, with 7 bases aligning to TRBD1. Germline CDR1 and CDR2: MDHEN and SYDVKM. With 10 bases clipped from V and 5 bases from J, the junction kept 16 bases outside the gene matches. The CDR3 sequence is 15 residues long.

This rearrangement joins TRBV18 to TRBJ1-6; 7 positions match TRBD1. The CDR3 runs 14 residues. The trim removed 6 bases at V and 7 bases at J, leaving 6 bases unmatched. Germline values: CDR1 KGHSH, CDR2 LQKENI. DNA for the CDR3: TGTGCCAGCTCTCCTGGACAGGACAATTCACCCCTCCACTTT. Protein: CASSPGQDNSPLHF.

This chain links TRBV25-1 with TRBJ2-1, with D perhaps matching TRBD2 (5 bases). The CDR3 has 16 residues. Germline CDR1 MGHDK, CDR2 SYGVNS. V lost 2 bases and J 1 base, leaving 12 bases between the germline ends. This CDR3 is CASSEGSSRSYNEQFF. The CDR3 DNA reads as TGTGCCAGCAGTGAAGGGAGCTCTAGATCCTACAATGAGCAGTTCTTC. The variable domain in full, with the rest retrieved from reference TRBV25-1 and TRBJ2-1, is EADIYQTPRYLVIGTGKKITLECSQTMGHDKMYWYQQDPGMELHLIHYSYGVNSTEKGDLSSESTVSRIRTEHFPLTLESARPSHTSQYLCASSEGSSRSYNEQFFGPGTRLTVL.

This clone was detected only a few times. This same CDR3 is encoded by further DNA sequences in the sample. CDR3: CASSEARAGELFF. The CDR3 coding sequence is TGTGCCAGCAGTGAAGCCCGGGCCGGGGAGCTGTTTTTT. The chain uses TRBV2 and TRBJ2-2; D uncertain. Germline-derived CDR1 and CDR2 are SNHLY and FYNNEI. The CDR3 contains 13 residues. Trimming took off 0 bases at V and 6 bases at J, with 5 bases between the two ends.